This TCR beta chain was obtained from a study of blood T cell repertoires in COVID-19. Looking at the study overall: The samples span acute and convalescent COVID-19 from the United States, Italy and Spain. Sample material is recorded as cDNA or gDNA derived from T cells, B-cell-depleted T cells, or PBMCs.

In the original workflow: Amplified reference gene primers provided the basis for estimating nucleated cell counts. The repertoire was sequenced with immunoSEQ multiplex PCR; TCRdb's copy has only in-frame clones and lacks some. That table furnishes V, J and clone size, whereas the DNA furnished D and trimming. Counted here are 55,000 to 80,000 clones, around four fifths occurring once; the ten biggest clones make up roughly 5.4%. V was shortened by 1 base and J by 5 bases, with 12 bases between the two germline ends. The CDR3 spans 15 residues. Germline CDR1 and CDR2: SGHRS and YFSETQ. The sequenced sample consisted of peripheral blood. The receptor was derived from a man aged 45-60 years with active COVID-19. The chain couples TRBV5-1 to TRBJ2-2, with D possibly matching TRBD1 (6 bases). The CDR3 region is CASSLSRGDTGELFF. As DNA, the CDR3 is TGCGCCAGCAGCTTGTCCAGGGGAGATACCGGGGAGCTGTTTTTT.